This TCR beta chain was observed in a study of shared clonotypes between healthy human individuals. Overall study context: Aged between 18 and 49, the donors were two women and a few men. The study's findings and limits: A reduction in generation probabilities was seen for non-shared clonotypes relative to those shared by all four donors.

Notes on this clone: Its cognate antigen is unknown.

This CDR3 region has 16 residues. Germline-derived CDR1 and CDR2 are SGHVS and FNYEAQ. V shed 3 bases, J shed 0 bases, and the junction held 2 bases outside the gene matches. Clones were sequenced by immunoSEQ multiplex PCR, and TCRdb holds only the in-frame ones, with some missing. Of about 2.1 million clones detected, roughly 91% appear once; the ten largest clones hold about 1.5%. In the naive CD8 group, cells lacked CD45RO and were positively selected for CCR7, so terminally differentiated effector memory CD45RA+ cells were left out. The material sequenced was naive CD8+ T cells from PBMCs. The receptor comes from a man between 18 and 29 years old in good health. Some clones in this sample may be carry-over from other donors' samples. The chain links TRBV7-6 to TRBJ2-1, with 10 bases lining up with TRBD2. The CDR3 spells CASSFASGSSYNEQFF. CDR3 DNA: TGTGCCAGCAGCTTCGCTAGCGGGAGCTCCTACAATGAGCAGTTCTTC.